This T cell receptor (beta chain) was captured by sequencing in a study of CD8+CD57+ T cells in acquired aplastic anemia (dated by TCRdb to the late 2010s). Some background on the complete study: A mean of 3.2 ug of DNA, ranging from about 0.17 to 30 ug, was extracted from sorted CD4+ and CD8+ cells. Healthy donor samples averaged roughly 9.8 million reads for CD4+ and approximately 11 million for CD8+ cells.

In the study, sorted CD4+ and CD8+ blood T cells from patients with severe aplastic anemia and from healthy subjects underwent deep sequencing of TCR repertoires. Ficoll-Paque density gradient centrifugation was used to isolate peripheral blood mononuclear cells. Before DNA was extracted, CD4+ and CD8+ T cells were sorted using either FACS or magnetic beads. The study at large found these results: No significant difference in CD8+ Simpson's diversity was found between patients and healthy controls (P=0.060). Although roughly 30 CD8+ CDR3 sequences were shared by patients and controls, these sequences appeared highly expressed in patients and within the immunodominant clones of patients.

This clonotype was detected many times. No antigen is known for it. No per-base quality is available; no much larger clone lies one base away. Genomic DNA was used as template for profiling of TCR beta VDJ combinations and CDR3 sequences. TCR repertoire sequencing was run on an Illumina HiSeq 2000. As for how the authors treated the data: Repertoires were assessed using TRBV/TRBJ rearrangement plots, CDR3 size and DJ length profiles, and Simpson's diversity index. The most abundant DNA sequence in the deep sequencing data was taken as the immunodominant clone. CDR3 amino acid sequences were checked for sharing between subjects and were compared against published repertoires and the VDJdb database. The public reads were quality trimmed at Q25 with fastp and then assembled into clones with MiXCR by TCRdb, keeping productive beta chains. Each entry merges the rows of one CDR3 protein and shows their most common DNA and genes. In this record, the V and J calls reflect TCRdb's handling and not the investigators' own analysis. The sample contains approximately 65,000 distinct CDR3 sequences, about 50% of them found a single time. The biggest ten clones account for 2.5% of the sample.

The CDR3 holds 16 amino acids from the cysteine to the phenylalanine. Kept here is only the CDR3 DNA, which spans 48 bases and is read in frame from base 1. From the germline V gene (reference sequence), CDR1 is MNHEY and CDR2 is SMNVEV. V loses 1 base, J loses 8 bases, and the germline ends lie 15 bases apart. This sequence originates from a human donor in good health, serving as a control. The sequencing input was sorted CD4+, CD8+, or CD8+CD57+ T cells (not recorded which) from PBMCs. The chain uses TRBV27 and TRBJ1-6; tentative D gene TRBD1, with 5 bases matching. The nucleotide sequence is given as TGTGCCAGCAGTTTATTGGACGGGGGAAGGGATTCACCCCTCCACTTT. This gives the protein CASSLLDGGRDSPLHF.